Sequencing of this TCR beta chain was carried out in a study of identical twins. This clonotype was observed a handful of times. What it recognizes is unknown. TCRdb re-called the 5' RACE reads through MiXCR, storing one row per CDR3 protein. The table has some 1,700,000 distinct CDR3 sequences, roughly a third seen once. Germline CDR1 is SGHAT and CDR2 is FQNNGV. V was trimmed by 4 bases and J by 0 bases, leaving 13 bases between them. The CDR3 is made up of 16 amino acids. Study-level results: Out-of-frame alpha sequences common to twins were enriched for low generation probability.

Sequencing was done on a sample of cord blood. This sequence originates from a newborn girl in good health. The chain is built from TRBV11-2 and TRBJ2-1; D is perhaps TRBD2 (5 bases). In nucleotides, the CDR3 is TGTGCCAGCAGCTCACTCAGCGGAGTCTCCTACAATGAGCAGTTCTTC. Translation gives CASSSLSGVSYNEQFF.